These 2 T cell receptor beta chains were all obtained from the same sample, sequenced in a study of beta chain features in type 1 diabetes. Findings and limits, study-wide: Type 1 diabetes patients showed a moderate but significant shortening of TCRB CDR3s in all four CD4+ subsets.

The entirety of the isolated RNA underwent reverse transcription, so expressed TCRB transcripts were sequenced. Profiled with immunoSEQ multiplex PCR; TCRdb holds only in-frame clones, not every one. The table shows about 160,000 clones, with around 8% occurring only once. These TCRs' antigens remain unknown. The sequenced sample was central memory CD4+ T cells from blood. Receptors originate from a woman between 40 and 50 years old with type 1 diabetes.

The CDR3 nucleotides are TGTGCCAGCAACAGGGGGGGCCGTGAGCAGTTCTTC. It codes for CASNRGGREQFF. This chain uses TRBV4-2 with TRBJ2-1; a weak D match, TRBD1 (8 bases). V was cut by 7 bases and J by 9 bases, with 13 bases left in between. This CDR3 contains 12 residues. Germline CDR1 LGHNA, CDR2 YNFKEQ.

A remark on this clone: At the DNA level, this CDR3 is encoded by other sequences in the same sample as well. CDR3 sequence reads: CASSPQGNTEAFF. As DNA, the CDR3 is TGTGCCAGCAGCCCTCAGGGGAACACTGAAGCTTTCTTT. V and J are TRBV7-2 and TRBJ1-1; D is perhaps TRBD1 (5 bases). CDR1 is SGHTA and CDR2 is FQGNSA in the germline V gene. This CDR3 contains 13 residues. The ends were cut back, 5 bases at V and 1 base at J, with 8 bases in the middle.